The following is a TCR beta chain sequence with its context. Its antigen remains unknown. V lost 8 bases to trimming and J lost 2 bases, with 13 bases between them. The CDR3 is 13 amino acids. Germline values: CDR1 WSHSY, CDR2 SAAADI. Sequencing used immunoSEQ multiplex PCR; TCRdb keeps in-frame clones, though not all of them. Of over 150,000 clones detected, around 82% appear once; the ten largest clones hold 2.5% to 3.5%. These data come from a study of cytomegalovirus exposure and HLA in healthy donors. Study findings and constraints: Rarity held for most TCR sequences, but there were some public TCRs that occurred in many donors.

The donors were part of the validation cohort, which consisted of over a hundred subjects and was separate from the first cohort of hundreds of subjects. The source is a woman between 18 and 29 years old in good health and CMV-seropositive. The chain employs TRBV10-2 and TRBJ2-7, with a weak D call TRBD1 (6 bases). The sequencing sample was made of PBMCs. DNA for the CDR3: TGCGCCAGCGGAACAGGGCCTACCTACGAGCAGTACTTC. Amino acids: CASGTGPTYEQYF.